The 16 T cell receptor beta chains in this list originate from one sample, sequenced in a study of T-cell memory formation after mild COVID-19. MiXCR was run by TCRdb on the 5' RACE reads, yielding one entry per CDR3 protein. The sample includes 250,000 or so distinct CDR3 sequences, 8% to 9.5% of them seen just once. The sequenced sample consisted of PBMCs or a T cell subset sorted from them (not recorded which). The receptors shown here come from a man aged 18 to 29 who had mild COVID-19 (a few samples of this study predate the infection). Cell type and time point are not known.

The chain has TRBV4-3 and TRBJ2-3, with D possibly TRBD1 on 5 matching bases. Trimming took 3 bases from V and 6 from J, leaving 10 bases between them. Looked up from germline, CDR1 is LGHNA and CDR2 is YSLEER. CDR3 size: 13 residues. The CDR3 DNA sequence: TGCGCCAGCAGCCAGGGGCCGAGGGATACGCAGTATTTT. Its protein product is CASSQGPRDTQYF.

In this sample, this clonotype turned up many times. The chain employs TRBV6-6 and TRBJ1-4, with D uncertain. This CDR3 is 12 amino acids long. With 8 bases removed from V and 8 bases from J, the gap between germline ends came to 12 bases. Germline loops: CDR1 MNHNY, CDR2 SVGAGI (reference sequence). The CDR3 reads CASGVSAEKLFF. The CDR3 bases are TGTGCCAGCGGCGTGTCAGCAGAAAAACTGTTTTTT.

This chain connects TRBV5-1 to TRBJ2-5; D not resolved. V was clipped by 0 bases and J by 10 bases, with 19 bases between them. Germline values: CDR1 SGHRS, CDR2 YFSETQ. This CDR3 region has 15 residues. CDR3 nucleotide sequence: TGCGCCAGCAGCTTGGAAGGTTTCCCAAGAGATGACCAGTACTTC. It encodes CASSLEGFPRDDQYF.

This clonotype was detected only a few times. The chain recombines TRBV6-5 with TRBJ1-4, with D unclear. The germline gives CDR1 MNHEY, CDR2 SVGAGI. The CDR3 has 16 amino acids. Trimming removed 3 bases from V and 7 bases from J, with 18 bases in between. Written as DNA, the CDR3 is TGTGCCAGCAGTTATCGCCCAGGACCCGCGGCTGAAAAACTGTTTTTT. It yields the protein CASSYRPGPAAEKLFF.

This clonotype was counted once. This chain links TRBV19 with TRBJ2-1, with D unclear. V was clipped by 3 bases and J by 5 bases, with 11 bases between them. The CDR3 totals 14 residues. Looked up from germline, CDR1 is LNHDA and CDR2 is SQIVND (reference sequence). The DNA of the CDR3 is TGTGCCAGTAGTATGCGGTGGAGCGACAATGAGCAGTTCTTC. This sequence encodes CASSMRWSDNEQFF.

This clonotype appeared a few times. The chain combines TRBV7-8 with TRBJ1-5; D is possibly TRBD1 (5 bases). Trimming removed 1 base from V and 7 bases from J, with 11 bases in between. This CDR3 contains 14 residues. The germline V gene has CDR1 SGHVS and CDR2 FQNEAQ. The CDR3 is CASSLEQGGQPQHF. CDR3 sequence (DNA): TGTGCCAGCAGCTTAGAGCAGGGAGGGCAGCCCCAGCATTTT.

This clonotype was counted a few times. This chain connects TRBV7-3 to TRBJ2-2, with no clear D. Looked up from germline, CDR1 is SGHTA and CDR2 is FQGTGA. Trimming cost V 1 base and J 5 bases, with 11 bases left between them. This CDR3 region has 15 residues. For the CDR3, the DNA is TGTGCCAGCAGCTTAAATTTTCACGTAACCGGGGAGCTGTTTTTT. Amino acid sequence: CASSLNFHVTGELFF.

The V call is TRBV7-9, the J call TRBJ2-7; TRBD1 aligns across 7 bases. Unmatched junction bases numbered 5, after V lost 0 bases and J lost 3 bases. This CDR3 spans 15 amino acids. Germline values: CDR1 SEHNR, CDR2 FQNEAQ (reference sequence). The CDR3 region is CASSLARDRDYEQYF. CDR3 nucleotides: TGTGCCAGCAGCTTAGCCCGGGACAGAGACTACGAGCAGTACTTC. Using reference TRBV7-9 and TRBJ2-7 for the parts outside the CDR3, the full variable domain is DTGVSQNPRHKITKRGQNVTFRCDPISEHNRLYWYRQTLGQGPEFLTYFQNEAQLEKSRLLSDRFSAERPKGSFSTLEIQRTEQGDSAMYLCASSLARDRDYEQYFGPGTRLTVT.

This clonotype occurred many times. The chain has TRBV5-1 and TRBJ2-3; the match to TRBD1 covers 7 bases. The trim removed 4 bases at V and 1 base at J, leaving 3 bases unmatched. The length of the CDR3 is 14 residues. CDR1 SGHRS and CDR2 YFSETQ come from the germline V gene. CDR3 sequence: CASSPGQRTDTQYF. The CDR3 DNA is TGCGCCAGCAGCCCGGGACAGCGCACAGATACGCAGTATTTT. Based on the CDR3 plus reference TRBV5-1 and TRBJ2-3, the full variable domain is KAGVTQTPRYLIKTRGQQVTLSCSPISGHRSVSWYQQTPGQGLQFLFEYFSETQRNKGNFPGRFSGRQFSNSRSEMNVSTLELGDSALYLCASSPGQRTDTQYFGPGTRLTVL.

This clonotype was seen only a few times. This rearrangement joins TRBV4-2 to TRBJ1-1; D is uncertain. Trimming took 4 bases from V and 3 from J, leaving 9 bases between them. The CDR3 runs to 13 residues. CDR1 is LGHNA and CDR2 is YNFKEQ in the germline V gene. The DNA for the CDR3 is TGTGCCAGCAGCCTAATGAAGGACACTGAAGCTTTCTTT. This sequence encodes CASSLMKDTEAFF.

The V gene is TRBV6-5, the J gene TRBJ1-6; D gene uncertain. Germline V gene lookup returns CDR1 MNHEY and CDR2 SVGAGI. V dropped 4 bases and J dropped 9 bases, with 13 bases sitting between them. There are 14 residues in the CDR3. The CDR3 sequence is CASSWAGRPSPLHF. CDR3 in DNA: TGTGCCAGCAGTTGGGCAGGCCGCCCTTCACCCCTCCACTTT.

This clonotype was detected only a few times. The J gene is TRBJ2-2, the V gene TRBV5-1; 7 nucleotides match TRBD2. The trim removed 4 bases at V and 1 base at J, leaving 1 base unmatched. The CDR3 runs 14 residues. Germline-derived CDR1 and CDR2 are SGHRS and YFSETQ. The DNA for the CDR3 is TGCGCCAGCAGCCGGGGGGAGAACACCGGGGAGCTGTTTTTT. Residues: CASSRGENTGELFF.

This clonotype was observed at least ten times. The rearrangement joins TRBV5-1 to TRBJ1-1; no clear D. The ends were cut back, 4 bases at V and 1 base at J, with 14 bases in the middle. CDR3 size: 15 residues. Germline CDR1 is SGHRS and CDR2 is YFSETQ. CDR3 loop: CASSDGLIRNTEAFF. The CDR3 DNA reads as TGCGCCAGCAGCGACGGACTCATACGGAACACTGAAGCTTTCTTT.

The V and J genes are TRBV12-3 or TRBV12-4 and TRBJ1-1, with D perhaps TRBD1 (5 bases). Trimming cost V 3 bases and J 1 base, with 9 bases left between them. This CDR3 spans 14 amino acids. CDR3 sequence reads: CASSFLQGNTEAFF. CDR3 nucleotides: TGTGCCAGCAGTTTCCTTCAGGGGAACACTGAAGCTTTCTTT.

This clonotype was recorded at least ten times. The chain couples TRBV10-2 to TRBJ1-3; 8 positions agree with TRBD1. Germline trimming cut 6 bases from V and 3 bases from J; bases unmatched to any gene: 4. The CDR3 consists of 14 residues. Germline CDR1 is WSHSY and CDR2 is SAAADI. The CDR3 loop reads CASSRGLDGNTIYF. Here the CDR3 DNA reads TGCGCCAGCAGCAGGGGGCTGGATGGAAACACCATATATTTT.

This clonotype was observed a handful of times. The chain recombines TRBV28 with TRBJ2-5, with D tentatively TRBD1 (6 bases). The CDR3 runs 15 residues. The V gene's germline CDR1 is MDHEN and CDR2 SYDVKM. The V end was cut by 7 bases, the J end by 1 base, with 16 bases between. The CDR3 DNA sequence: TGTGCCAGCAAACAACAGGGCAGGGTCCAAGAGACCCAGTACTTC. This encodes CASKQQGRVQETQYF. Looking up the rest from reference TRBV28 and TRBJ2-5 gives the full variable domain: DVKVTQSSRYLVKRTGEKVFLECVQDMDHENMFWYRQDPGLGLRLIYFSYDVKMKEKGDIPEGYSVSREKKERFSLILESASTNQTSMYLCASKQQGRVQETQYFGPGTRLLVL.